This entry lists 8 T cell receptor beta chains sequenced from one sample in a study of control samples from healthy donors and cancer patients. Assay used: immunoSEQ multiplex PCR; TCRdb lists only in-frame clones, some missing. The top ten clones hold under 4% of a sample with about 85,000 clones, about nine tenths of them seen once. Sequenced: blood. Every receptor here comes from a woman between 18 and 29 years old in good health.

CDR3 nucleotides: TGTGCCAGCAGCTTCCAACAGGCGAACACTGAAGCTTTCTTT. Translated: CASSFQQANTEAFF. The chain couples TRBV5-5 to TRBJ1-1; D may be TRBD1 (5 bases). Germline CDR1 reads SGHKS; CDR2 reads YYEKEE (reference sequence). The CDR3 sequence is 14 residues long. V was trimmed by 2 bases and J by 1 base, leaving 9 bases between them.

This chain uses TRBV13 with TRBJ1-2, with D possibly matching TRBD1 (6 bases). Germline V lookup: CDR1 PRHDT, CDR2 FYEKMQ (reference sequence). The V end lost 4 bases, the J end lost 2 bases, and 17 bases lay between the germline ends. The length of the CDR3 is 16 residues. Here the CDR3 DNA reads TGTGCCAGCAGCTGGGGACCCGGGGGCGGAAACTATGGCTACACCTTC. Translating it yields CASSWGPGGGNYGYTF.

V usage is TRBV5-4 and J usage is TRBJ1-1; unclear D gene. CDR1 and CDR2 (germline): SGHNT, YYREEE (reference sequence). This CDR3 has 14 amino acids. Trimming removed 0 bases at V and 4 bases at J, with 10 bases between. The CDR3 reads CASSLALAGTEAFF. Here the CDR3 DNA reads TGTGCCAGCAGCTTGGCCTTAGCTGGCACTGAAGCTTTCTTT.

The genes are TRBV5-4 and TRBJ1-5; D possibly corresponds to TRBD1 (5 bases). Trimming left V 2 bases short and J 4 bases short, with 10 bases between. The CDR3 extends over 14 amino acids. Germline loops: CDR1 SGHNT, CDR2 YYREEE (reference sequence). This CDR3 is CASSLSPGNQPQHF. CDR3 DNA sequence: TGTGCCAGCAGCTTATCCCCAGGGAATCAGCCCCAGCATTTT.

The rearrangement joins TRBV6-6 to TRBJ1-5; tentatively, D is TRBD1 (6 bases). V gave up 5 bases and J gave up 0 bases, with 20 bases separating them. This CDR3 is built from 18 residues. Germline CDR1 reads MNHNY; CDR2 reads SVGAGI (reference sequence). The CDR3 sequence: CASSQLRGSRNSNQPQHF. As DNA, the CDR3 is TGTGCCAGCAGTCAGCTCAGGGGATCCCGGAATAGCAATCAGCCCCAGCATTTT.

The J gene is TRBJ1-2, the V gene TRBV6-1, with no clear D. This CDR3 spans 13 amino acids. V gave up 2 bases and J gave up 5 bases, with 9 bases separating them. CDR1 is MNHNS, CDR2 SASEGT, per germline. The DNA of the CDR3 is TGTGCCAGCAGTGAAAGGGCAGTTTATGGCTACACCTTC. Translated: CASSERAVYGYTF.

The V call is TRBV19, the J call TRBJ1-5; no reliable D call. The CDR3 totals 15 residues. The germline V gene encodes CDR1 LNHDA and CDR2 SQIVND (reference sequence). Trimming removed 4 bases at V and 1 base at J, with 11 bases between. The DNA for the CDR3 is TGTGCCAGTAGTAGGTTTCCGCGGAGCAATCAGCCCCAGCATTTT. This encodes CASSRFPRSNQPQHF.

The CDR3 DNA sequence: TGTGCCAGCAGTGAAGCAATCTGGACAGACAATCAGCCCCAGCATTTT. Amino acids: CASSEAIWTDNQPQHF. This chain connects TRBV6-1 to TRBJ1-5; a weak D match, TRBD1 (6 bases). Germline V CDR1 and CDR2: MNHNS, SASEGT. This CDR3 is built from 16 residues. V was trimmed by 0 bases and J by 3 bases, leaving 12 bases between them.